This entry features one T cell receptor (beta chain) sequence. The sample comes from a study of blood T cell repertoires in COVID-19. The CDR3 extends over 15 amino acids. The J segment lost 3 bases and the V segment lost 6 bases, leaving 7 bases of the junction unmatched. CDR1 is MNHEY and CDR2 is SVGEGT in the germline V gene. In the authors' methods: Estimation of nucleated cell counts was performed using reference gene primer amplification. TCRdb's table, derived via immunoSEQ multiplex PCR, lists solely in-frame clones and lacks some. The DNA gave D and trimming, while V, J and clone size come from that table. The data hold roughly 41,000 clones, with just under 75% observed a single time.

The clonotype originates from a man in his 70s with COVID-19, enrolled during active disease. Source material: peripheral blood. This chain connects TRBV6-2 or TRBV6-3 to TRBJ2-2, with TRBD1 matching over 7 bases. The DNA of the CDR3 is TGTGCCAGCAGCCTTGGGACAGTTCACACCGGGGAGCTGTTTTTT. Translated, it gives CASSLGTVHTGELFF.